This T cell receptor (beta chain) was observed in a study of vaccination and CD4 T cells after COVID-19. General observations from the study: Although the median of SARS-CoV-2-reactive clonotypes rose from approximately 21 to 38, the change was not significant.

Scientists ran DNA taken from cultured CD4+ T cells through the Oncomine TCR Beta short-read assay for sequencing. TCRdb itself ran the PCR reads through MiXCR, one entry per CDR3 protein. The table includes around 25,000 distinct CDR3 sequences, around 42% detected once. The CDR3 length is 15 residues. CDR1 is LNHDA and CDR2 is SQIVND in the germline V gene (reference sequence). V was clipped by 5 bases and J by 3 bases, with 11 bases between them. Only a few counts were recorded for this clonotype. The target antigen is unknown. Time point described: late sampling 161 to 241 days after vaccination in three convalescent patients. Treatment given: approximately 11-day PBMC culture with coronavirus spike peptide pools or control peptides (ViraFEST assay).

The TCR originated in a human donor who had recovered from COVID-19. This material consisted of CD4+ T cells from blood, cultured in vitro, taken about 7 months after SARS-CoV-2 vaccination. This chain uses TRBV19 with TRBJ2-6; D possibly corresponds to TRBD1 (6 bases). The CDR3 DNA follows: TGTGCCAGTAGTGCCAGGGGCATTGGGGCCAACGTCCTGACTTTC. As protein: CASSARGIGANVLTF.